This T cell receptor (beta chain) was recorded in a study of PD-L1 blockade in urothelial cancer. Overall study: Researchers looked at the blood 3 weeks (second dose) and 6 weeks after treatment began. The study's findings and limits: Durable benefit was linked to greater 3-week expansion of tumor-associated blood clones.

On this clone: Its antigen is unidentified.

Libraries were prepared by immunoSEQ multiplex PCR; TCRdb keeps only in-frame clonotypes and omits some of them. The sample includes tens of thousands of clones, about four fifths of them seen just once. The CDR3 loop spans 16 amino acids. The germline V gene encodes CDR1 SGHNT and CDR2 YYREEE (reference sequence). Trimming cost V 3 bases and J 8 bases; bases outside gene matches: 15. Patient sample counts ranged from 1 to 8, pretreatment and on-treatment. Source: PBMCs, taken around atezolizumab (anti-PD-L1) treatment. The sequence came from a man aged 55 to 70 with urothelial cancer. The chain recombines TRBV5-4 with TRBJ2-3, with 7 positions matching TRBD1. The CDR3: CASSSVSKQGYGTQYF. The CDR3 DNA reads as TGTGCCAGCAGCTCCGTTTCCAAACAGGGGTACGGTACGCAGTATTTT.